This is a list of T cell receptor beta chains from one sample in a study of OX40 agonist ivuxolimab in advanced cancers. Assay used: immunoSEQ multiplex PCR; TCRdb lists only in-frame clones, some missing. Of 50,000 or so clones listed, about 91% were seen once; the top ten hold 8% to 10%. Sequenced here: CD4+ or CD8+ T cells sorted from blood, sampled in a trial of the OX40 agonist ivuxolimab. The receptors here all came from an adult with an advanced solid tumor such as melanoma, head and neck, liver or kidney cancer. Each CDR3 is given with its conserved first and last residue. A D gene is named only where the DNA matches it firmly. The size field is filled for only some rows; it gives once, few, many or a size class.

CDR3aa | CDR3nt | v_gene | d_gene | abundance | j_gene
CASTTGRGADTQYF | TGTGCCAGCACTACAGGGAGGGGGGCAGATACGCAGTATTTT | TRBV6-6 | - | - | TRBJ2-3
CASSEAPGENEQYF | TGTGCCAGCAGTGAAGCTCCAGGGGAAAACGAGCAGTACTTC | TRBV6-1 | - | - | TRBJ2-7
CASSPWTGGFYEQYF | TGTGCCAGCAGCCCTTGGACTGGAGGCTTCTACGAGCAGTACTTC | TRBV7-9 | - | - | TRBJ2-7
CASSQDIGPVYEQYF | TGCGCCAGCAGCCAAGATATCGGACCTGTCTACGAGCAGTACTTC | TRBV4-3 | - | - | TRBJ2-7
CASQAGLSNEQFF | TGTGCCAGCCAAGCCGGGCTTAGCAATGAGCAGTTCTTC | TRBV28 | - | - | TRBJ2-1
CASSLDRQVAYYEQYF | TGTGCCAGCAGCTTAGACCGACAGGTAGCATATTACGAGCAGTACTTC | TRBV11-2 | - | - | TRBJ2-7
CASSQQGRFYEQYF | TGTGCCAGCAGCCAACAGGGCCGATTCTACGAGCAGTACTTC | TRBV7-9 | - | - | TRBJ2-7
CATSRDRGQSTDTQYF | TGTGCCACCAGCAGGGACAGGGGGCAAAGCACAGATACGCAGTATTTT | TRBV15 | TRBD1 | - | TRBJ2-3
CASSQVSRDYYGYTF | TGTGCCAGCAGCCAAGTCTCCAGGGACTACTATGGCTACACCTTC | TRBV14 | - | once | TRBJ1-2
CSALTDDNYGYTF | TGCAGCGCACTGACAGACGATAACTATGGCTACACCTTC | TRBV29-1 | - | - | TRBJ1-2
CASSQEWAEDSPLHF | TGTGCCAGCAGCCAAGAATGGGCCGAGGATTCACCCCTCCACTTT | TRBV4-2 | - | few | TRBJ1-6
CASSHEGWDTEAFF | TGTGCCAGCAGCCATGAGGGGTGGGACACTGAAGCTTTCTTT | TRBV5-6 | - | once | TRBJ1-1
CASSITGGQETQYF | TGTGCCAGCAGCATTACAGGGGGCCAAGAGACCCAGTACTTC | TRBV11-2 | TRBD1 | - | TRBJ2-5
CASSKVSGQGFSLEAFF | TGTGCCAGCAGCAAAGTGTCCGGACAGGGCTTTTCCCTCGAAGCTTTCTTT | TRBV21-1 | - | - | TRBJ1-1
CATSVGLYNEQFF | TGTGCCACCAGTGTAGGCCTCTACAATGAGCAGTTCTTC | TRBV15 | - | - | TRBJ2-1
CASSTGDSNYGYTF | TGTGCCAGTAGTACAGGGGACAGCAACTATGGCTACACCTTC | TRBV19 | TRBD1 | - | TRBJ1-2
CASSLAGRLSYGYTF | TGTGCCAGCAGCTTAGCGGGCCGCCTCTCCTATGGCTACACCTTC | TRBV7-8 | - | - | TRBJ1-2
CASSFLDRREQYNSPLHF | TGTGCCAGCAGTTTTCTGGACAGGCGCGAACAATATAATTCACCCCTCCACTTT | TRBV27 | TRBD1 | - | TRBJ1-6
CASSYSPAASTDTQYF | TGTGCCAGCAGTTACTCTCCAGCGGCTAGCACAGATACGCAGTATTTT | TRBV6-6 | - | - | TRBJ2-3
CASSALRGLAGDEQFF | TGTGCCAGCAGCGCCCTTAGGGGACTAGCGGGAGATGAGCAGTTCTTC | TRBV9 | TRBD2 | - | TRBJ2-1
CATSTSGPPDTQYF | TGTGCCACCTCAACTAGCGGACCGCCAGATACGCAGTATTTT | TRBV19 | TRBD2 | few | TRBJ2-3
CASSQTGDGNEQYF | TGTGCCAGCAGCCAAACAGGGGATGGAAACGAGCAGTACTTC | TRBV28 | TRBD1 | - | TRBJ2-7
CASSPHDRATYNEQFF | TGCGCCAGCAGCCCGCACGACAGGGCGACCTACAATGAGCAGTTCTTC | TRBV4-3 | TRBD1 | - | TRBJ2-1
CASSEGLAGTYNEQFF | TGTGCCAGCAGTGAGGGACTAGCGGGAACCTACAATGAGCAGTTCTTC | TRBV2 | TRBD2 | - | TRBJ2-1
CASSYAIGSPLHF | TGTGCCAGCAGTTACGCAATCGGTTCACCCCTCCACTTT | TRBV6-5 | - | few | TRBJ1-6
CASSFISGSYEQYF | TGTGCCAGCAGTTTTATTTCGGGCTCCTACGAGCAGTACTTC | TRBV27 | - | - | TRBJ2-7
CASSLGRDNYNEQFF | TGTGCCAGCAGCTTAGGCAGGGACAACTACAATGAGCAGTTCTTC | TRBV7-9 | - | - | TRBJ2-1
CASSRDLARGYEQYF | TGTGCCAGCAGCCGCGACTTAGCAAGAGGATACGAGCAGTACTTC | TRBV13 | - | - | TRBJ2-7
CASRRPPTAALGYTF | TGTGCCAGCAGGAGACCTCCGACCGCCGCCCTTGGCTACACCTTC | TRBV6-1 | - | - | TRBJ1-2